This T cell receptor (beta chain) stems from a study of early T cells in non-severe SARS-CoV-2 infection. Findings and caveats of the study: VDJdb matches were skewed toward anti-spike CD8 T cell responses.

The trim removed 3 bases at V and 9 bases at J, leaving 3 bases unmatched. The CDR3 contains 14 residues. CDR1 is LNHDA, CDR2 SQIVND, per germline (reference sequence). cDNA molecules, individually, were tagged with unique molecular identifiers. A single record per CDR3 protein comes from TCRdb applying MiXCR to the 5' RACE reads. The table shows roughly 23,000 distinct CDR3 sequences, with approximately 3.8% occurring only once. This clonotype appeared many times. Its antigen is not known. The receptor's source is an adult who was a healthcare worker with PCR-confirmed SARS-CoV-2 infection or an uninfected control (not recorded which). This chain links TRBV19 with TRBJ2-1; TRBD2 matches at 12 bases. The sample comprised whole blood. In nucleotides, the CDR3 is TGTGCCAGTAGTATTCTAGCGGGAGGGTCTGAGCAGTTCTTC. Protein: CASSILAGGSEQFF. Full variable domain (outside the CDR3, taken from reference TRBV19 and TRBJ2-1): DGGITQSPKYLFRKEGQNVTLSCEQNLNHDAMYWYRQDPGQGLRLIYYSQIVNDFQKGDIAEGYSVSREKKESFPLTVTSAQKNPTAFYLCASSILAGGSEQFFGPGTRLTVL.